Sequencing of this T cell receptor (beta chain) was carried out in a study of shared clonotypes between healthy human individuals. Sequencing used immunoSEQ multiplex PCR; TCRdb keeps in-frame clones, though not all of them. Of some 2,500,000 clones in the sample, 85% to 95% were seen once. Germline-derived CDR1 and CDR2 are SGHNT and YYREEE (reference sequence). The CDR3 runs to 17 residues. With V trimmed by 3 bases and J by 4 bases, 10 bases remained unmatched. This chain links TRBV5-4 with TRBJ2-2, with 9 nucleotides matching TRBD1. Sequenced input: naive CD4+ T cells from PBMCs. The subset: CD45RA+ positively selected. This clonotype was sampled from a man aged 18 to 35 in good health. Some clones in this sample may be carry-over from other donors' samples. DNA of the CDR3: TGTGCCAGCAGCTCAAGGACAGGGGTCCTTTTCACCGGGGAGCTGTTTTTT. Translation gives CASSSRTGVLFTGELFF.